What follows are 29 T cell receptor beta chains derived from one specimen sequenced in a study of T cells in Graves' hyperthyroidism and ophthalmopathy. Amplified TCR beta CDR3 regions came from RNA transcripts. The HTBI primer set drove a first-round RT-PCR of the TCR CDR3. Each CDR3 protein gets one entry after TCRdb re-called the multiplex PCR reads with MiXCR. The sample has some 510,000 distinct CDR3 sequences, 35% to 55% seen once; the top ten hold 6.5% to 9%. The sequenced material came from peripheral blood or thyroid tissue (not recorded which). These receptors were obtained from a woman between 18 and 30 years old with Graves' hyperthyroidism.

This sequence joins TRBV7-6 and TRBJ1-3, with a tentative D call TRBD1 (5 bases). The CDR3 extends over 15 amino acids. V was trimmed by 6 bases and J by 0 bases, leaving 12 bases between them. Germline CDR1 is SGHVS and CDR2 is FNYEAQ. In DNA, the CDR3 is TGTGCCAGCAGACGGGACCCAAACTCTGGAAACACCATATATTTT. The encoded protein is CASRRDPNSGNTIYF.

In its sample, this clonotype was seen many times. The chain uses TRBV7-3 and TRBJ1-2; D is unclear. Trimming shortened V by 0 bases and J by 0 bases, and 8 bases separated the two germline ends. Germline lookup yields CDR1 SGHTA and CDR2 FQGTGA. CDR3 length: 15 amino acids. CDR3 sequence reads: CASSLTGPANYGYTF. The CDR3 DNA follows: TGTGCCAGCAGCTTAACCGGCCCAGCTAACTATGGCTACACCTTC.

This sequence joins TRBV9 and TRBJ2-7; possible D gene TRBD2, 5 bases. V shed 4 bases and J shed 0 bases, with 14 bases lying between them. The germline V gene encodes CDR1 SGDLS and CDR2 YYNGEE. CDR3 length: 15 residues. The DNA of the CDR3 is TGTGCCAGCAGCCAAGGCGGGTCATACTCCTACGAGCAGTACTTC. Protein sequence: CASSQGGSYSYEQYF.

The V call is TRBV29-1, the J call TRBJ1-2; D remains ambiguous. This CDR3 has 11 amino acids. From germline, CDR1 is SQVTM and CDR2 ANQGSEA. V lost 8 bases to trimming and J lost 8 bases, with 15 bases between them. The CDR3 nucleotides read TGCAGCTTGAGTGGGGAAGGCGGCTACACCTTC. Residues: CSLSGEGGYTF.

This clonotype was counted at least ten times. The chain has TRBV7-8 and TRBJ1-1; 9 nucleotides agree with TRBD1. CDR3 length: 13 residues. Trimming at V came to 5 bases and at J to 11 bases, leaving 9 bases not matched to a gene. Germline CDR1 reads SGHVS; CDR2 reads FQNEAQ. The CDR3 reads CASSQPGQGAAFF. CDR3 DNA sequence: TGTGCCAGCAGCCAACCGGGACAGGGTGCCGCTTTCTTT.

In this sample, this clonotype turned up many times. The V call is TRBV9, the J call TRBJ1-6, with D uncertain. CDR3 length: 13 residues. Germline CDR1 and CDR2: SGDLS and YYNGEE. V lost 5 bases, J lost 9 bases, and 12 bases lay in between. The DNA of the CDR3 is TGTGCCAGCAGAAGGACTGGTGGTTCACCCCTCCACTTT. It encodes CASRRTGGSPLHF.

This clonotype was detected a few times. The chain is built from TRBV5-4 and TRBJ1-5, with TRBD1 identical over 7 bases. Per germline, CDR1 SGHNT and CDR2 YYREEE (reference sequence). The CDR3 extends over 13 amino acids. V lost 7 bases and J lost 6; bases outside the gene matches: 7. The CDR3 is CASQQGNGQPQHF. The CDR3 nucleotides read TGTGCCAGCCAACAGGGGAACGGTCAGCCCCAGCATTTT. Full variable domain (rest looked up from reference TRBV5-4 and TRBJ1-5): ETGVTQSPTHLIKTRGQQVTLRCSSQSGHNTVSWYQQALGQGPQFIFQYYREEENGRGNFPPRFSGLQFPNYSSELNVNALELDDSALYLCASQQGNGQPQHFGDGTRLSIL.

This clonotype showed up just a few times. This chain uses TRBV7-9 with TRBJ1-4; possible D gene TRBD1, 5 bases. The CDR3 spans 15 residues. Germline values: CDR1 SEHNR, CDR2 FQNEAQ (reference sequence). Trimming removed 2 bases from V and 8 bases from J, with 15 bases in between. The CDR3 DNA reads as TGTGCCAGCAGCTTAACCAGGGCCTTGGAGGAAAAACTGTTTTTT. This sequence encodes CASSLTRALEEKLFF.

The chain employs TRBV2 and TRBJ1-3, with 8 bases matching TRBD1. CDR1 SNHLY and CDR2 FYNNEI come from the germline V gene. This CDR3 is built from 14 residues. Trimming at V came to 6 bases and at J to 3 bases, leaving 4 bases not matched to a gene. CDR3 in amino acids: CASRDRGFGNTIYF. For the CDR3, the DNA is TGTGCCAGCAGAGACAGGGGATTTGGAAACACCATATATTTT.

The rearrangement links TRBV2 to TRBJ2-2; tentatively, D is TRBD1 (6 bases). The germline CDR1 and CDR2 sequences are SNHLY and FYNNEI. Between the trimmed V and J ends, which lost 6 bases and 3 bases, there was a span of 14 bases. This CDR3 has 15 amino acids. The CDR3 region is CASSPQGSDTGELFF. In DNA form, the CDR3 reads TGTGCCAGCAGCCCACAGGGATCGGACACCGGGGAGCTGTTTTTT.

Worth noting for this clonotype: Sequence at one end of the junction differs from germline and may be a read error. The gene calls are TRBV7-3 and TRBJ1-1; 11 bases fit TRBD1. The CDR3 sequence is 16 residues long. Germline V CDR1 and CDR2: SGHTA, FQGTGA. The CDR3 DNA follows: TGCGCCAGCAGTTGGCCCACCGGGACAGGGGGCACTGAAGCTTTCTTT. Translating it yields CASSWPTGTGGTEAFF.

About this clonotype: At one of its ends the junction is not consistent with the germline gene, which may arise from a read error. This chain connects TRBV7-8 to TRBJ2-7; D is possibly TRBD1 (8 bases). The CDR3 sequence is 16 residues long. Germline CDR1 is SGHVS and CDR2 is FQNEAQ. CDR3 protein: CASSLGGGDRMYEQCF. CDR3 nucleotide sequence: TGTGCCAGCAGCTTAGGGGGGGGGGACAGGATGTACGAGCAGTGCTTC.

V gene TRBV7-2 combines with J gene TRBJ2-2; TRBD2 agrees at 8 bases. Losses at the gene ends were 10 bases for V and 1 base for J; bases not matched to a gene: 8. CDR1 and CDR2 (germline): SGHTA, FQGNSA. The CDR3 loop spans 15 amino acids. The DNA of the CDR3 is TGTGCCACTCGCGGGGGGTCGCTGAACACCGGGGAGCTGTTTTTT. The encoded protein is CATRGGSLNTGELFF.

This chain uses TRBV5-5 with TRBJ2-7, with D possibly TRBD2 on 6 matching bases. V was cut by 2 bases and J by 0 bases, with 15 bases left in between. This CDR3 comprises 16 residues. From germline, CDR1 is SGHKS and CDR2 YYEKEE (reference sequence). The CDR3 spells CASSLERGTSSYEQYF. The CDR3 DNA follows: TGTGCCAGCAGCTTAGAACGCGGGACGAGCTCCTACGAGCAGTACTTC.

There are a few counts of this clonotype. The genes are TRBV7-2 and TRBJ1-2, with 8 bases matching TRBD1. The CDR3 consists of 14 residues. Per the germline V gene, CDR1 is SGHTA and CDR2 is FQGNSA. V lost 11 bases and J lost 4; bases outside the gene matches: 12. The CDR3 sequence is CASATEGQAYGYTF. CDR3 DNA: TGTGCCTCCGCTACGGAGGGACAGGCCTATGGCTACACCTTC.

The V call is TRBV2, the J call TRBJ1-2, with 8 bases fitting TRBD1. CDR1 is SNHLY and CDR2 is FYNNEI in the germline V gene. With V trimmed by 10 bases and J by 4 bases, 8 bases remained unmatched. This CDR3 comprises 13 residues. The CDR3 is CATFDRGPYGYTF. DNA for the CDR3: TGTGCCACCTTCGACAGGGGACCCTATGGCTACACCTTC.

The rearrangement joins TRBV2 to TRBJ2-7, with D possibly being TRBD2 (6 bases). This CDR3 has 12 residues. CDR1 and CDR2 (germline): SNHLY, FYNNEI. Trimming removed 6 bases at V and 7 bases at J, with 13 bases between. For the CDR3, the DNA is TGTGCCAGCAGGGGACTGGACTGGGAGCAGTACTTC. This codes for CASRGLDWEQYF. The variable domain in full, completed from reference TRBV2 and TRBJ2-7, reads EPEVTQTPSHQVTQMGQEVILRCVPISNHLYFYWYRQILGQKVEFLVSFYNNEISEKSEIFDDQFSVERPDGSNFTLKIRSTKLEDSAMYFCASRGLDWEQYFGPGTRLTVT.

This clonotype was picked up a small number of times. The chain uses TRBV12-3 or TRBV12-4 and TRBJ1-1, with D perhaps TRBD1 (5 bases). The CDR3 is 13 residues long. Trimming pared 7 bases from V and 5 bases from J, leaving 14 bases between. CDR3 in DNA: TGTGCCAGCACCCGCTTCGAGGGGACTGAAGCTTTCTTT. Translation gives CASTRFEGTEAFF.

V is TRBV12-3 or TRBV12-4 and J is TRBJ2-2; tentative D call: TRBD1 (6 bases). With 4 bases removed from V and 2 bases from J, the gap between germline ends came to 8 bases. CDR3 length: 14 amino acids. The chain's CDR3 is CASSWTDNTGELFF. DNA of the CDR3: TGTGCCAGCAGTTGGACAGACAACACCGGGGAGCTGTTTTTT.

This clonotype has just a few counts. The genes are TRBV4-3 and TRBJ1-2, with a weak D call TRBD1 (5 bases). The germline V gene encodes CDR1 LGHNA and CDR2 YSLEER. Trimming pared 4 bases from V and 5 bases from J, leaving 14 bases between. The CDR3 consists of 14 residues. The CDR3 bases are TGCGCCAGCAGCCCCAGAGGACACCCATATGGCTACACCTTC. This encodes CASSPRGHPYGYTF.

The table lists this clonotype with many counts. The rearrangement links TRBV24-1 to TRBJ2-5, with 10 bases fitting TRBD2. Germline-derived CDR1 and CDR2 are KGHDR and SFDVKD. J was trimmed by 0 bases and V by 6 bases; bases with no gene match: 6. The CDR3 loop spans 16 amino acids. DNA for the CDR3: TGTGCCACCAGTACTTCGACTAGCGGGTACCAAGAGACCCAGTACTTC. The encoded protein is CATSTSTSGYQETQYF.

The CDR3 reads CASSQGQAYYGYTF. In nucleotides, the CDR3 is TGCGCCAGCAGCCAAGGACAGGCTTACTATGGCTACACCTTC. The V call is TRBV5-1, the J call TRBJ1-2; 7 bases map to TRBD1. Germline CDR1 reads SGHRS; CDR2 reads YFSETQ. The J segment lost 3 bases and the V segment lost 4 bases, leaving 6 bases of the junction unmatched. This CDR3 has 14 amino acids.

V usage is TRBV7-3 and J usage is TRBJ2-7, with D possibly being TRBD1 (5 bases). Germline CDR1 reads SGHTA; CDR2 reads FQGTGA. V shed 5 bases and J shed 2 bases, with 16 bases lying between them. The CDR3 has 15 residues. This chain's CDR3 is CASSKVGHSAYEQYF. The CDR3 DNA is TGTGCCAGCAGCAAAGTAGGACACTCGGCCTACGAGCAGTACTTC. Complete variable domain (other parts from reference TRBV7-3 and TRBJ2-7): GAGVSQTPSNKVTEKGKYVELRCDPISGHTALYWYRQSLGQGPEFLIYFQGTGAADDSGLPNDRFFAVRPEGSVSTLKIQRTERGDSAVYLCASSKVGHSAYEQYFGPGTRLTVT.

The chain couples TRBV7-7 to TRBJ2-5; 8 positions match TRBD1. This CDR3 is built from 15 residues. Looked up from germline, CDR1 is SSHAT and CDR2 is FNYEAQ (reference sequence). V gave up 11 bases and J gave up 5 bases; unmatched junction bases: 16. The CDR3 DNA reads TGTGCCTGCACCCTTCCAATACAGGGGGATGAGACCCAGTACTTC. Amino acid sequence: CACTLPIQGDETQYF.

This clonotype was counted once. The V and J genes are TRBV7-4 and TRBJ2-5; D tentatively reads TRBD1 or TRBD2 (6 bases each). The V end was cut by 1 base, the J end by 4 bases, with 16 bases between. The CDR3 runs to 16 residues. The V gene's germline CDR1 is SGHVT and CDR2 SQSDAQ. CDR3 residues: CASSLGGAGERETQYF. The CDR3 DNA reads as TGTGCCAGCAGCTTAGGGGGGGCAGGGGAGCGAGAGACCCAGTACTTC.

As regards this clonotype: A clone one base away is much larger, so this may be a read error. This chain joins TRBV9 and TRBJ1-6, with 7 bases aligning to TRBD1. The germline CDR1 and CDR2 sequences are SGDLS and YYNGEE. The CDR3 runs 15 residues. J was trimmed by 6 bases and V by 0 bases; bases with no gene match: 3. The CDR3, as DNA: TGTGCCAGCAGCGTAGGAGGACAGGCTAATTCACCCCTCCACTTT. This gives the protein CASSVGGQANSPLHF.

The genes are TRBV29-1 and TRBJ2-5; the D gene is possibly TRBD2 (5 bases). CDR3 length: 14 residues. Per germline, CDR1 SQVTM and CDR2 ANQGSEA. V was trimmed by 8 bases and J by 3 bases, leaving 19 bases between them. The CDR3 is CSSQIRDRKETQYF. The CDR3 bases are TGCAGCAGCCAGATCCGGGATCGAAAAGAGACCCAGTACTTC. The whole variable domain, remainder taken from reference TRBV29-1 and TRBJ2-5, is SAVISQKPSRDICQRGTSLTIQCQVDSQVTMMFWYRQQPGQSLTLIATANQGSEATYESGFVIDKFPISRPNLTFSTLTVSNMSPEDSSIYLCSSQIRDRKETQYFGPGTRLLVL.

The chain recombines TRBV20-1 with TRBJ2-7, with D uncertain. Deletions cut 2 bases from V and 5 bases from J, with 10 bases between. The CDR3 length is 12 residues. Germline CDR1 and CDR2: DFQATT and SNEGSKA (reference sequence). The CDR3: CSARRVTDEQYF. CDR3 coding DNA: TGCAGTGCTAGACGGGTTACGGACGAGCAGTACTTC.

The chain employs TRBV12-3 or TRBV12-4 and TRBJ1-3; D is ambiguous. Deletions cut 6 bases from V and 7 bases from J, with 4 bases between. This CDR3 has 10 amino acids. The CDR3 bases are TGTGCCAGCAGGCTCAACACCATATATTTT. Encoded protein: CASRLNTIYF.